This is a list of T cell receptor beta chains from one sample in a study of T-cell reconstitution after alpha-beta-depleted transplantation in children. TCRdb analysed the PCR reads with MiXCR anew, one entry per CDR3 protein. This sample yields about 240,000 distinct CDR3 sequences, of which 12% are seen a single time; 2% to 3% belongs to the top ten. Sequenced here: PBMCs from the stem cell graft donor, sampled from the stem cell graft. All receptors come from a human donor who donated a stem cell graft to a child with acute lymphoblastic leukemia. Both conserved end residues are part of each CDR3. A D gene is named only where the DNA matches it firmly. Rows give clone size only sometimes, using once, few, many, or a class for an expanded clone.

j_gene,abundance,v_gene,d_gene,CDR3nt,CDR3aa
TRBJ1-6,many,TRBV4-3,TRBD1,TGCGCCAGCAGCCAAGGAGTGACAGGGAATTCACCCCTCCACTTT,CASSQGVTGNSPLHF
TRBJ1-1,many,TRBV28,-,TGTGCCAGCAGTTTCTCCGAGTTTCCACAGGGGAACACTGAAGCTTTCTTT,CASSFSEFPQGNTEAFF
TRBJ2-5,many,TRBV4-3,-,TGCGCCAGCAGCCAAGATCTTCCGGAGCCGGGAGAGACCCAGTACTTC,CASSQDLPEPGETQYF
TRBJ2-3,many,TRBV5-1,TRBD1,TGCGCCAGCAGCCCGGGACAGAGCACAGATACGCAGTATTTT,CASSPGQSTDTQYF
TRBJ2-5,-,TRBV4-3,-,TGCGCCAGCAGCCAAGCCCTCCTAGCTGCCCGAGAGACCCAGTACTTC,CASSQALLAARETQYF
TRBJ2-2,many,TRBV5-1,-,TGCGCCAGCAGCCCGGTCGACACCGGGGAGCTGTTTTTT,CASSPVDTGELFF
TRBJ1-5,many,TRBV4-3,-,TGCGCCAGCAGCCGTACTACAGGGCCGTACAATCAGCCCCAGCATTTT,CASSRTTGPYNQPQHF
TRBJ2-5,-,TRBV4-2,TRBD1,TGTGCCAGCAGCCAGGGGACAGGGGGGCGAGGCGAGACCCAGTACTTC,CASSQGTGGRGETQYF
TRBJ1-6,many,TRBV12-3/TRBV12-4,TRBD1,TGTGCCAGCATCCCCTCGGGACAGGGCGACTCACCCCTCCACTTT,CASIPSGQGDSPLHF
TRBJ1-1,-,TRBV18,-,TGTGCCAGCTCACTCTTCGAGGGATCCCCTGAAGCTTTCTTT,CASSLFEGSPEAFF
TRBJ2-7,many,TRBV28,TRBD1,TGTGCCAGCAGTTTTGGGGACAGGGGGCACGAGCAGTACTTC,CASSFGDRGHEQYF
TRBJ2-3,many,TRBV27,-,TGTGCCAGCAGTGTCACAACAGATACGCAGTATTTT,CASSVTTDTQYF
TRBJ2-7,-,TRBV24-1,-,TGTGCCACCAGTGATCCGGACAGCTCCTACGAGCAGTACTTC,CATSDPDSSYEQYF